Listed below are T cell receptor beta chains from one sample, sequenced in a study of OX40 agonist ivuxolimab in advanced cancers. Repertoires were generated with immunoSEQ multiplex PCR, while TCRdb's copy carries only in-frame clones and drops some. The sample lists about 26,000 clones, about 87% occurring once. Sample: CD4+ or CD8+ T cells sorted from blood, taken in a trial of the OX40 agonist ivuxolimab. The receptor set was obtained from an adult with an advanced solid tumor such as melanoma, head and neck, liver or kidney cancer. The CDR3 runs from the conserved cysteine through the conserved F or W. A D gene is named only where the DNA matches it firmly. Size tells how often a clone was seen (once, few, many) or the class of an expanded clone, and some rows leave it out.

D,size,J,V,DNA,CDR3
-,-,TRBJ1-1,TRBV6-5,TGTGCCAGCAGTTACTCGCTGGAGGGCATGAACACTGAAGCTTTCTTT,CASSYSLEGMNTEAFF
TRBD2,-,TRBJ2-3,TRBV4-1,TGCGCCAGCAGCCCGGGAGGGGGGGCGGATACGCAGTATTTT,CASSPGGGADTQYF
-,-,TRBJ2-2,TRBV7-8,TGTGCCAGCAGCATGATAGGGGCCGGGGAGCTGTTTTTT,CASSMIGAGELFF
-,once,TRBJ2-7,TRBV28,TGTGCCAGCAGTTTAGAAAATACCTACGAGCAGTACTTC,CASSLENTYEQYF
-,-,TRBJ2-5,TRBV9,TGTGCCAGCAGCCCATCCTCCGCCCTTAAGAGGGAGACCCAGTACTTC,CASSPSSALKRETQYF
TRBD2,-,TRBJ2-7,TRBV4-2,TGTGCCAGCAGCCAACGGTTGGGGGCTAGCGGGACCTACGAGCAGTACTTC,CASSQRLGASGTYEQYF
-,-,TRBJ1-1,TRBV5-5,TGTGCCAGCAGCTTAAGGGGCACTGAAGCTTTCTTT,CASSLRGTEAFF
-,once,TRBJ2-7,TRBV30,TGTGCCTGGTCCCGGCTACAGAGAACCTACGAGCAGTACTTC,CAWSRLQRTYEQYF
-,-,TRBJ2-5,TRBV21-1,TGTGCCAGCCTCCCGGGGGGGTGGCAAGAGACCCAGTACTTC,CASLPGGWQETQYF
TRBD1,-,TRBJ1-5,TRBV5-6,TGTGCCAGCAGCCTAGGCAGGGGGATAAATCAGCCCCAGCATTTT,CASSLGRGINQPQHF
-,-,TRBJ2-2,TRBV13,TGTGCCAGCAGCGTACTAGACACCGGGGAGCTGTTTTTT,CASSVLDTGELFF
TRBD1,once,TRBJ1-4,TRBV4-1,TGCGCCAGCAGCCAGGGGGACAGGGTTACTAATGAAAAACTGTTTTTT,CASSQGDRVTNEKLFF
TRBD2,-,TRBJ2-2,TRBV9,TGTGCCAGCAGCTCGAGCGGGGCGAACACCGGGGAGCTGTTTTTT,CASSSSGANTGELFF
-,-,TRBJ2-3,TRBV9,TGTGCCAGCAGCGTAGGACTAGGGAGCACAGATACGCAGTATTTT,CASSVGLGSTDTQYF
-,-,TRBJ2-7,TRBV4-1,TGCGCCAGCAGCCAAGGGACAGCAAGCTCCTACGAGCAGTACTTC,CASSQGTASSYEQYF
-,once,TRBJ1-1,TRBV30,TGTGCCTGGAGTGGGACGTACAGCCAGAACACTGAAGCTTTCTTT,CAWSGTYSQNTEAFF
-,-,TRBJ1-3,TRBV13,TGTGCCAGCAGCTTAGGCCCCGGTCTGACCGCCTCTGGAAACACCATATATTTT,CASSLGPGLTASGNTIYF
TRBD1,-,TRBJ1-1,TRBV9,TGTGCCAGCAGCGTAATGCCGGACAGGGTGAACACTGAAGCTTTCTTT,CASSVMPDRVNTEAFF